The following is a T cell receptor (beta chain) sequence with its context. This sample was taken from a study of blood T cell repertoires in COVID-19. Repertoires were generated with immunoSEQ multiplex PCR, while TCRdb's copy carries only in-frame clones and drops some. The table records 85,000 to 120,000 clones, just under 85% of them present only once. CDR3 length: 14 residues. Trimming took 2 bases from V and 2 from J, leaving 9 bases between them. CDR1 and CDR2 (germline): SEHNR, FQNEAQ (reference sequence). The sample comprised peripheral blood. The origin of this receptor is a man between 35 and 55 years old with active or convalescent COVID-19. The V call is TRBV7-9, the J call TRBJ1-2; no definite D call. CDR3 residues: CASSLLPVNYGYTF. The CDR3 DNA reads as TGTGCCAGCAGCTTACTTCCGGTAAACTATGGCTACACCTTC.